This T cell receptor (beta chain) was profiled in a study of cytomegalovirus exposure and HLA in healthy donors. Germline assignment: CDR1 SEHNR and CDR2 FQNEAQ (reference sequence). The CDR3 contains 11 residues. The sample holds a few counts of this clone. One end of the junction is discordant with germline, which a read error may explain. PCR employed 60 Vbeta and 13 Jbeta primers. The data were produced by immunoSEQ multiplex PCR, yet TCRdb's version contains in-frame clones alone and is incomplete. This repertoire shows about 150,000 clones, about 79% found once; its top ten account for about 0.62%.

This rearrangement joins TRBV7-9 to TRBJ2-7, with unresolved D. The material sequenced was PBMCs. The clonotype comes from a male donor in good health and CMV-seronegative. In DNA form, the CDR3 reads TGTTCCAGCAGTCCTTCCTACGAGCAGTACTTC. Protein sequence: CSSSPSYEQYF.